The next 17 T cell receptor beta chains were all read from a single sample in a study of CD8 T cells in ankylosing spondylitis. TCRdb reprocessed the 5' RACE reads via MiXCR and lists one record per CDR3 protein. The repertoire consists of under 250,000 distinct CDR3 sequences, with roughly a third occurring once and the leading ten covering 4% to 5.5%. The sequencing sample was made of blood, either unsorted or a sorted T cell fraction (not recorded which). The receptor set was obtained from a male donor with ankylosing spondylitis or in good health (not recorded which).

The chain uses TRBV5-1 and TRBJ2-7, with 10 bases fitting TRBD1. The CDR3 covers 16 residues. Trimming removed 4 bases from V and 1 base from J; junction bases left unmatched: 8. Per the germline V gene, CDR1 is SGHRS and CDR2 is YFSETQ. CDR3 DNA sequence: TGCGCCAGCAGCATCTTTGGGACAGGGGCGTCCTACGAGCAGTACTTC. Its translation: CASSIFGTGASYEQYF.

The chain combines TRBV20-1 with TRBJ2-5; D perhaps matches TRBD1 (6 bases). V gave up 2 bases and J gave up 3 bases, with 13 bases separating them. This CDR3 comprises 14 residues. CDR1 is DFQATT and CDR2 is SNEGSKA in the germline V gene (reference sequence). CDR3 region: CSARMQRGKETQYF. CDR3 in DNA: TGCAGTGCTAGAATGCAGAGGGGGAAAGAGACCCAGTACTTC.

This chain links TRBV10-3 with TRBJ1-1; tentatively, D is TRBD1 (5 bases). This CDR3 has 16 residues. Deletions cut 6 bases from V and 4 bases from J, with 21 bases between. Germline lookup yields CDR1 ENHRY and CDR2 SYGVKD. Here the CDR3 DNA reads TGTGCCATCAGGGTGGAGATCGGGGCTCTCCCCACTGAAGCTTTCTTT. It codes for CAIRVEIGALPTEAFF.

This clonotype has just a few counts. The chain employs TRBV5-6 and TRBJ2-5; perhaps TRBD2 as D (6 bases). The germline V gene encodes CDR1 SGHDT and CDR2 YYEEEE. V was shortened by 4 bases and J by 4 bases, with 17 bases between the two germline ends. The CDR3 has 15 amino acids. CDR3 nucleotides: TGTGCCAGCAGCAAAAGAGTTCGGGGAGGAGAGACCCAGTACTTC. Protein: CASSKRVRGGETQYF.

The CDR3 sequence: CASSPPRGGRTEAFF. CDR3 coding DNA: TGTGCCAGCAGTCCCCCCAGGGGAGGGAGAACTGAAGCTTTCTTT. The rearrangement links TRBV28 to TRBJ1-1, with TRBD1 as a possible D gene (6 bases). CDR1 and CDR2 from the germline V gene are MDHEN and SYDVKM. The V gene lost 5 bases and the J gene lost 5 bases, with 18 bases spanning the gap. The CDR3 has 15 residues.

This chain connects TRBV7-3 to TRBJ2-2, with D possibly matching TRBD1 (6 bases). CDR1 SGHTA and CDR2 FQGTGA come from the germline V gene. V lost 5 bases to trimming and J lost 1 base, with 14 bases between them. The CDR3 contains 16 residues. CDR3 nucleotide sequence: TGTGCCAGCAGCCCACGGACAGTCATGAACACCGGGGAGCTGTTTTTT. It yields the protein CASSPRTVMNTGELFF. Together with reference TRBV7-3 and TRBJ2-2, the CDR3 gives the full variable domain: GAGVSQTPSNKVTEKGKYVELRCDPISGHTALYWYRQSLGQGPEFLIYFQGTGAADDSGLPNDRFFAVRPEGSVSTLKIQRTERGDSAVYLCASSPRTVMNTGELFFGEGSRLTVL.

This clonotype was observed a few times. The rearrangement joins TRBV21-1 to TRBJ2-7. TRBV21-1 is annotated as a pseudogene. The CDR3 runs 13 residues. The CDR3 DNA reads TGTGCCAGCAGCAGACGAGGGCCCCTCGAGCAGTACTTC. The encoded protein is CASSRRGPLEQYF.

Only a few counts were recorded for this clonotype. The chain recombines TRBV20-1 with TRBJ2-1; 12 bases are shared with TRBD1. CDR3 size: 14 residues. The germline V gene has CDR1 DFQATT and CDR2 SNEGSKA (reference sequence). The trim removed 6 bases at V and 8 bases at J, leaving 8 bases unmatched. CDR3 bases: TGCAGTGCCAAATCCGGGACAGGGGGCTATGAGCAGTTCTTC. Encoded protein: CSAKSGTGGYEQFF.

The chain employs TRBV5-1 and TRBJ2-7; TRBD2 agrees at 8 bases. Germline CDR1 and CDR2: SGHRS and YFSETQ. CDR3 size: 16 residues. V shed 2 bases and J 2 bases; nucleotides not matched to a gene: 9. The CDR3: CASSFGVQRGTYEQYF. The CDR3 DNA reads as TGCGCCAGCAGCTTCGGGGTCCAGCGGGGGACCTACGAGCAGTACTTC.

V usage is TRBV27 and J usage is TRBJ2-7; D is possibly TRBD2 (6 bases). Germline V gene sequence: CDR1 MNHEY, CDR2 SMNVEV (reference sequence). This CDR3 is 15 amino acids long. Trimming stripped 2 bases from V and 5 bases from J, with 16 bases between. The CDR3 sequence is CASSLVGGGVNEQYF. DNA for the CDR3: TGTGCCAGCAGTTTAGTCGGGGGTGGTGTCAACGAGCAGTACTTC.

This rearrangement joins TRBV10-3 to TRBJ2-7; TRBD2 aligns across 10 bases. Germline CDR1 reads ENHRY; CDR2 reads SYGVKD. V gave up 2 bases and J gave up 3 bases; unmatched junction bases: 7. CDR3 size: 16 residues. CDR3 sequence: CAISEPGLADFYEQYF. CDR3 nucleotides: TGTGCCATCAGTGAGCCCGGACTAGCGGACTTCTACGAGCAGTACTTC.

This sequence joins TRBV4-1 and TRBJ2-5; no firm D call. The germline V and J ends were trimmed by 1 base and 4 bases, with 7 bases remaining between them. Germline assignment: CDR1 MGHRA and CDR2 YSYEKL. CDR3 size: 13 residues. CDR3 region: CASSQGGGETQYF. The CDR3 DNA sequence: TGCGCCAGCAGCCAAGGTGGTGGAGAGACCCAGTACTTC.

This clonotype was counted a few times. The chain links TRBV5-5 to TRBJ1-4, with 7 bases identical to TRBD1. CDR1 is SGHKS and CDR2 is YYEKEE in the germline V gene (reference sequence). V lost 6 bases, J lost 4 bases, and 6 bases stayed unmatched. The CDR3 is 14 residues long. DNA of the CDR3: TGTGCCAGCACCTCACAGGGGAGTAATGAAAAACTGTTTTTT. As protein: CASTSQGSNEKLFF. Filled out from reference TRBV5-5 and TRBJ1-4, the complete variable domain reads DAGVTQSPTHLIKTRGQQVTLRCSPISGHKSVSWYQQVLGQGPQFIFQYYEKEERGRGNFPDRFSARQFPNYSSELNVNALLLGDSALYLCASTSQGSNEKLFFGSGTQLSVL.

V gene TRBV7-9 combines with J gene TRBJ2-1; no clear D. Germline assignment: CDR1 SEHNR and CDR2 FQNEAQ (reference sequence). V was cut by 7 bases and J by 0 bases, with 16 bases left in between. CDR3 length: 16 residues. Here the CDR3 reads CASTAPDGRSYNEQFF. DNA of the CDR3: TGTGCCAGCACCGCCCCGGACGGCCGCTCCTACAATGAGCAGTTCTTC.

This clonotype appeared once. The chain couples TRBV3-1 to TRBJ1-5; 7 bases match TRBD1. This CDR3 comprises 15 residues. Germline V gives CDR1 LGHDT, CDR2 YNNKEL (reference sequence). Trimming at V came to 2 bases and at J to 7 bases, leaving 8 bases not matched to a gene. The CDR3 region has the DNA TGTGCCAGCAGCCAACTGACAGGGAAAGGGCAGCCCCAGCATTTT. Translating it yields CASSQLTGKGQPQHF.

The table lists this clonotype with a few counts. This chain joins TRBV12-3 or TRBV12-4 and TRBJ2-7; 9 bases fit TRBD1. CDR3 size: 14 residues. V shed 5 bases, J shed 4 bases, and the junction held 6 bases outside the gene matches. CDR3 nucleotides: TGTGCCAGCAGTGCGGACAGGGGAGGATACGAGCAGTACTTC. The encoded protein is CASSADRGGYEQYF.

This clonotype occurred a few times. The CDR3 sequence is CASSLAGTETGNTIYF. In DNA form, the CDR3 reads TGTGCCAGCAGCTTGGCCGGGACAGAGACTGGAAACACCATATATTTT. The rearrangement links TRBV5-5 to TRBJ1-3; 7 bases map to TRBD1. This CDR3 comprises 16 residues. The trim removed 0 bases at V and 2 bases at J, leaving 5 bases unmatched. From germline, CDR1 is SGHKS and CDR2 YYEKEE (reference sequence).